Below, one T cell receptor (beta chain) is given with its context. There are 14 residues in the CDR3. In germline, CDR1 is SGHDT, CDR2 YYEEEE. Trimming removed 7 bases at V and 2 bases at J, with 16 bases between. This specimen belongs to a study of OX40 agonist ivuxolimab in advanced cancers. Looking at the study overall: Six ivuxolimab dose levels, 0.01 to 10 mg/kg, were given intravenously every 2 weeks. Of mixed ages from about 20 to 80 and averaging about 60 years, the group was about 86% male.

Peripheral blood came from all dose cohorts at three timepoints. Sequencing used immunoSEQ multiplex PCR; TCRdb keeps in-frame clones, though not all of them. The table records approximately 90,000 clones, 75% to 95% of them present only once. The source material was CD4+ or CD8+ T cells sorted from blood, sampled in a trial of the OX40 agonist ivuxolimab. The chain combines TRBV5-6 with TRBJ2-7; D gene ambiguous. The source of this sequence is an adult with an advanced solid tumor such as melanoma, head and neck, liver or kidney cancer. This CDR3 reads CASQRGPVPYEQYF. The CDR3 DNA reads TGTGCCAGCCAGAGAGGTCCGGTCCCCTACGAGCAGTACTTC.